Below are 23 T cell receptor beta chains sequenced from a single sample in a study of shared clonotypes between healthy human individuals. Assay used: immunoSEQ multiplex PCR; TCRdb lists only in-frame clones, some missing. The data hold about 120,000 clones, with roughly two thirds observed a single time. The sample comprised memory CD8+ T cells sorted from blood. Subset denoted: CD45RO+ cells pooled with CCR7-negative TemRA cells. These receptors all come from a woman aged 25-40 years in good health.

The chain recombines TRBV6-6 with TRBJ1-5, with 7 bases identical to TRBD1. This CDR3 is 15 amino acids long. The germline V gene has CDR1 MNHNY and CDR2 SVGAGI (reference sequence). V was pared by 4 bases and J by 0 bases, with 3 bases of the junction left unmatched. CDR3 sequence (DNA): TGTGCCAGCAGTTCCGGGACAGCTAGCAATCAGCCCCAGCATTTT. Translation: CASSSGTASNQPQHF.

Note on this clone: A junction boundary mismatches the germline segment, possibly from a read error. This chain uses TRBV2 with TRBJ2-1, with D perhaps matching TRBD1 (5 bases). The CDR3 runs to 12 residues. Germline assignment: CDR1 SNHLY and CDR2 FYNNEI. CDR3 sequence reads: CARRVGNNEQFF. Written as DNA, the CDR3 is TGTGCCCGCAGGGTGGGTAACAATGAGCAGTTCTTC.

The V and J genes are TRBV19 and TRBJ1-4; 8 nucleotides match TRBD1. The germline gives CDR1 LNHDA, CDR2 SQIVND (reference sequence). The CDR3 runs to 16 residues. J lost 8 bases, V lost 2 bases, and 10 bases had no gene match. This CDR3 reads CASSINSRQGREKLFF. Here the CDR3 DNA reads TGTGCCAGTAGTATAAATAGCCGACAGGGGAGAGAAAAACTGTTTTTT.

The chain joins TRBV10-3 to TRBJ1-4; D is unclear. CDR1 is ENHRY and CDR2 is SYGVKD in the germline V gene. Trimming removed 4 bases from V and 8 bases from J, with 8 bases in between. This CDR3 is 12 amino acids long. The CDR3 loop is CAISGVGEKLFF. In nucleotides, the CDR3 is TGTGCCATCAGTGGGGTTGGGGAAAAACTGTTTTTT.

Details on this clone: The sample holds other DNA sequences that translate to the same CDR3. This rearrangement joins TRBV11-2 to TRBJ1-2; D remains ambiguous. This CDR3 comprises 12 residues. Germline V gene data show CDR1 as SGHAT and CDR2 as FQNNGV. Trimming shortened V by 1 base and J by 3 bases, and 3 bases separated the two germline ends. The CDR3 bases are TGTGCCAGCAGCTTAGGAGACTATGGCTACACCTTC. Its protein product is CASSLGDYGYTF.

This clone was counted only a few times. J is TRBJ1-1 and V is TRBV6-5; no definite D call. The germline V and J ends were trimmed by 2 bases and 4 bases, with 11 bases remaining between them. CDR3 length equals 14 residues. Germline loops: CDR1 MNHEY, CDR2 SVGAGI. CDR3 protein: CASSYKGPGTEAFF. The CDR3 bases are TGTGCCAGCAGTTACAAGGGTCCGGGCACTGAAGCTTTCTTT.

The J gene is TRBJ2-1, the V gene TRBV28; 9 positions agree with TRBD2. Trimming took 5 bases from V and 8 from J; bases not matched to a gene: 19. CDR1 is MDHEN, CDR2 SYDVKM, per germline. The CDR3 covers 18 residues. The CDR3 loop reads CASSEQGGSSGRIYEQFF. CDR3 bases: TGTGCCAGCAGTGAACAGGGAGGTTCAAGCGGGAGGATCTATGAGCAGTTCTTC.

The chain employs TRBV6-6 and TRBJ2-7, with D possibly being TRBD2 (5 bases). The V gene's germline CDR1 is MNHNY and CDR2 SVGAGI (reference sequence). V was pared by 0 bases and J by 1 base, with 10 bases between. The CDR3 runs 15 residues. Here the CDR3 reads CASSYSSALSYEQYF. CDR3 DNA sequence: TGTGCCAGCAGTTACTCTAGCGCACTTTCCTACGAGCAGTACTTC.

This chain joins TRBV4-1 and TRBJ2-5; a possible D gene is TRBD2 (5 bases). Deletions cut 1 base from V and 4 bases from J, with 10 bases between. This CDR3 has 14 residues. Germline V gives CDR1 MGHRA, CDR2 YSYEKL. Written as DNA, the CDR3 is TGCGCCAGCAGCCAAGCCGTTGCGGGAGAGACCCAGTACTTC. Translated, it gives CASSQAVAGETQYF.

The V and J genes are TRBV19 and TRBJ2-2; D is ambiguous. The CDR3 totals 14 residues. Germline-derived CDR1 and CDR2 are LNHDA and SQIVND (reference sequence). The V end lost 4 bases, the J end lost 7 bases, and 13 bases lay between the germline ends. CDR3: CASSKWPQGGELFF. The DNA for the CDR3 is TGTGCCAGTAGTAAATGGCCTCAAGGCGGGGAGCTGTTTTTT.

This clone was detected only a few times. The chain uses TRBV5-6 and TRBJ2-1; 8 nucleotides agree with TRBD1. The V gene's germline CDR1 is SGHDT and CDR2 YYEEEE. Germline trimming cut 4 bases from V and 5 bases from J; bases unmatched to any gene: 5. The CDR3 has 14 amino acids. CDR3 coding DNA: TGTGCCAGCAGCCCGGGACAGGTTAACAATGAGCAGTTCTTC. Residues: CASSPGQVNNEQFF.

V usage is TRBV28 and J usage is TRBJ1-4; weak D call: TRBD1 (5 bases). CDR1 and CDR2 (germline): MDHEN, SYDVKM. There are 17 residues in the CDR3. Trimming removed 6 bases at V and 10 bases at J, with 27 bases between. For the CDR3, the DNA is TGTGCCAGCAGGGTAACCGACCCGACCGGAGGAAGGGGAAAACTGTTTTTT. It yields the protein CASRVTDPTGGRGKLFF.

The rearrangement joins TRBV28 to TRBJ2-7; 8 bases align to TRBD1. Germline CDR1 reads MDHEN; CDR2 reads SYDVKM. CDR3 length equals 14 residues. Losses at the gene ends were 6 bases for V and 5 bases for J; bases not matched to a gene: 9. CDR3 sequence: CASRNRTGPHEQYF. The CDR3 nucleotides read TGTGCCAGCAGGAATAGGACAGGGCCCCACGAGCAGTACTTC.

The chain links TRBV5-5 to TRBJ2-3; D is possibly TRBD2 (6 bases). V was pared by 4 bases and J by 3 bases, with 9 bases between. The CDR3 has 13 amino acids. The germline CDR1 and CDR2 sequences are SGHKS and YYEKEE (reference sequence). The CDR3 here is CASSRDSTDTQYF. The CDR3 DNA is TGTGCCAGCAGCCGGGACTCGACAGATACGCAGTATTTT. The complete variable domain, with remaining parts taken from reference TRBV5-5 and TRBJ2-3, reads DAGVTQSPTHLIKTRGQQVTLRCSPISGHKSVSWYQQVLGQGPQFIFQYYEKEERGRGNFPDRFSARQFPNYSSELNVNALLLGDSALYLCASSRDSTDTQYFGPGTRLTVL.

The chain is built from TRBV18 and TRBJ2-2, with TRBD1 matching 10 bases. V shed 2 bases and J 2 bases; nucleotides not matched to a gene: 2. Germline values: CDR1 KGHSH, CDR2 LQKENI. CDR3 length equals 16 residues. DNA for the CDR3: TGTGCCAGCTCACCAGGACAGGGGGGAAACACCGGGGAGCTGTTTTTT. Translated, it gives CASSPGQGGNTGELFF. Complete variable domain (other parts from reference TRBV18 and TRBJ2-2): NAGVMQNPRHLVRRRGQEARLRCSPMKGHSHVYWYRQLPEEGLKFMVYLQKENIIDESGMPKERFSAEFPKEGPSILRIQQVVRGDSAAYFCASSPGQGGNTGELFFGEGSRLTVL.

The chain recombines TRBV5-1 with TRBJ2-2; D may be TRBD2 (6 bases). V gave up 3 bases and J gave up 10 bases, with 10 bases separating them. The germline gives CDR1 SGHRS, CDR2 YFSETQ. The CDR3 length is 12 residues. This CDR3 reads CASSSGTSELFF. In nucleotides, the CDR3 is TGCGCCAGCAGCTCGGGGACTTCGGAGCTGTTTTTT. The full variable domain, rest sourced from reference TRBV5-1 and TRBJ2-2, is KAGVTQTPRYLIKTRGQQVTLSCSPISGHRSVSWYQQTPGQGLQFLFEYFSETQRNKGNFPGRFSGRQFSNSRSEMNVSTLELGDSALYLCASSSGTSELFFGEGSRLTVL.

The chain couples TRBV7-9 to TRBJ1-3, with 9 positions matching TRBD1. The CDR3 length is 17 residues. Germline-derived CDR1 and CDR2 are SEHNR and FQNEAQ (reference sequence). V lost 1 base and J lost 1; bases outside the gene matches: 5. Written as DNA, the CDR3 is TGTGCCAGCAGCTTAGTGGGACAGGGATTTTCTGGAAACACCATATATTTT. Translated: CASSLVGQGFSGNTIYF.

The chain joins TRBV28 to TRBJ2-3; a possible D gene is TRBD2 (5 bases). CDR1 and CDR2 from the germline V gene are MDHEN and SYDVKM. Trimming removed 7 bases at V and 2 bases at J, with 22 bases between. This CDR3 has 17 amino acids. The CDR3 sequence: CASTTHRRTRLTDTQYF. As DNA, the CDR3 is TGTGCCAGCACTACACATCGGAGAACTAGGCTCACAGATACGCAGTATTTT.

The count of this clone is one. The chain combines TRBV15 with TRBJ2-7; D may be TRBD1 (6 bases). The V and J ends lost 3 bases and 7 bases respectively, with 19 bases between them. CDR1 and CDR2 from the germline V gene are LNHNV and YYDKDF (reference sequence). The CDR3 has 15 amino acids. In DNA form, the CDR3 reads TGTGCCACCAGCAGGAGGCGGACAGCGGCCTGGGAGCAGTACTTC. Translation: CATSRRRTAAWEQYF.

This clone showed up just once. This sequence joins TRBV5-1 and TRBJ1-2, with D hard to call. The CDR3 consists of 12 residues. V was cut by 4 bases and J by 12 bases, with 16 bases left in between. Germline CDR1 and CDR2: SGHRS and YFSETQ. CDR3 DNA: TGCGCCAGCAGCCCCACGGACGGGATCAACACCTTC. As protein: CASSPTDGINTF. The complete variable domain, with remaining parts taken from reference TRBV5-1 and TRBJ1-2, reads KAGVTQTPRYLIKTRGQQVTLSCSPISGHRSVSWYQQTPGQGLQFLFEYFSETQRNKGNFPGRFSGRQFSNSRSEMNVSTLELGDSALYLCASSPTDGINTFGSGTRLTVV.

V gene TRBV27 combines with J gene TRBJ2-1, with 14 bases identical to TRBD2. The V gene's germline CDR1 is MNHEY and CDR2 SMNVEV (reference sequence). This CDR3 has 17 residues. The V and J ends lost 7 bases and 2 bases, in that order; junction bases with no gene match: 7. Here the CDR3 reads CASKTGLAGGPYNEQFF. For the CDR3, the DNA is TGTGCCAGCAAGACAGGACTAGCGGGAGGCCCCTACAATGAGCAGTTCTTC.

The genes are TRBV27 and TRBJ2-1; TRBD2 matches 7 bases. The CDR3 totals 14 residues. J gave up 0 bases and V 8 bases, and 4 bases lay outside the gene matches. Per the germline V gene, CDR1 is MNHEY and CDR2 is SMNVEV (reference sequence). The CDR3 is CASSRTSSYNEQFF. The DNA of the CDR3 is TGTGCCAGCTCGAGGACTAGCTCCTACAATGAGCAGTTCTTC.

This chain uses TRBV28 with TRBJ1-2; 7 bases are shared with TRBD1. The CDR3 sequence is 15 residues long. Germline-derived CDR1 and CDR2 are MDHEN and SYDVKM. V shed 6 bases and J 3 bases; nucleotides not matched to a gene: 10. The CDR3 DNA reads TGTGCCAGCAGGAGAACAGGGGCCGCCTACTATGGCTACACCTTC. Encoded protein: CASRRTGAAYYGYTF.